The 22 T cell receptor beta chains given below trace back to one sample, sequenced in a study of vaccination effects on CD4 cells after COVID-19. Here immunoSEQ multiplex PCR was the method, and the copy in TCRdb shows in-frame clones only, minus some. The data contain roughly 50,000 clones, 65% to 80% of them singletons. When around 10 days of culture had elapsed, CD4+ T cells were isolated. These receptors lack a known antigen. Sample: CD4+ T cells from PBMCs cultured without peptide, taken before COVID-19 vaccination. The origin of the receptors is a human donor who received a COVID-19 vaccine.

The rearrangement joins TRBV4-2 to TRBJ1-2; unclear D gene. Looked up from germline, CDR1 is LGHNA and CDR2 is YNFKEQ. The CDR3 consists of 16 residues. V was pared by 0 bases and J by 5 bases, with 16 bases between. CDR3 sequence (DNA): TGTGCCAGCAGCCAAGATCTCCACTCGACTACTTATGGCTACACCTTC. Translation gives CASSQDLHSTTYGYTF.

The chain links TRBV19 to TRBJ1-1; tentative D call: TRBD1 (6 bases). The CDR3 loop spans 15 amino acids. Germline loops: CDR1 LNHDA, CDR2 SQIVND (reference sequence). Trimming removed 4 bases from V and 1 base from J, with 13 bases in between. The CDR3 sequence: CASSKGGFRNTEAFF. In DNA, the CDR3 is TGTGCCAGTAGTAAAGGGGGTTTTAGGAACACTGAAGCTTTCTTT. The variable domain in full, completed from reference TRBV19 and TRBJ1-1, reads DGGITQSPKYLFRKEGQNVTLSCEQNLNHDAMYWYRQDPGQGLRLIYYSQIVNDFQKGDIAEGYSVSREKKESFPLTVTSAQKNPTAFYLCASSKGGFRNTEAFFGQGTRLTVV.

The rearrangement joins TRBV2 to TRBJ2-5; D might be TRBD1 (5 bases). This CDR3 is built from 16 residues. The ends were cut back, 6 bases at V and 4 bases at J, with 21 bases in the middle. Germline CDR1 SNHLY, CDR2 FYNNEI. The CDR3 loop reads CASSGSRSTALETQYF. For the CDR3, the DNA is TGTGCCAGCAGCGGCTCCCGTTCGACAGCCCTAGAGACCCAGTACTTC.

The chain couples TRBV2 to TRBJ1-6; the match to TRBD1 covers 8 bases. The trim removed 5 bases at V and 5 bases at J, leaving 8 bases unmatched. CDR3 length equals 16 residues. CDR1 is SNHLY, CDR2 FYNNEI, per germline. DNA for the CDR3: TGTGCCAGCAGTAAACTCGACAGGGGAGATAATTCACCCCTCCACTTT. Protein product: CASSKLDRGDNSPLHF. The full variable domain, in which reference TRBV2 and TRBJ1-6 provide the parts outside the CDR3, is EPEVTQTPSHQVTQMGQEVILRCVPISNHLYFYWYRQILGQKVEFLVSFYNNEISEKSEIFDDQFSVERPDGSNFTLKIRSTKLEDSAMYFCASSKLDRGDNSPLHFGNGTRLTVT.

Only a few counts were recorded for this clone. The rearrangement joins TRBV20-1 to TRBJ2-1; the D gene is possibly TRBD2 (5 bases). The CDR3 is 11 amino acids. Trimming cost V 7 bases and J 7 bases, with 11 bases left between them. Germline loops: CDR1 DFQATT, CDR2 SNEGSKA (reference sequence). CDR3 loop: CSVERGNEQFF. In nucleotides, the CDR3 is TGCAGTGTTGAAAGAGGGAATGAGCAGTTCTTC.

This clone was counted only a few times. The V call is TRBV9, the J call TRBJ2-3, with D possibly TRBD2 on 5 matching bases. CDR1 and CDR2 (germline): SGDLS, YYNGEE. This CDR3 contains 16 residues. V shed 0 bases and J shed 2 bases, with 13 bases lying between them. CDR3 protein: CASSVGVRASTDTQYF. The CDR3 DNA follows: TGTGCCAGCAGCGTAGGTGTGAGGGCCTCCACAGATACGCAGTATTTT.

The rearrangement joins TRBV5-1 to TRBJ2-5; TRBD1 or TRBD2 may be the D gene (5 bases each). CDR1 and CDR2 (germline): SGHRS, YFSETQ. CDR3 length: 14 amino acids. Between the trimmed V and J ends, which lost 3 bases and 5 bases, there was a span of 14 bases. CDR3 in amino acids: CASSWGAGMETQYF. DNA of the CDR3: TGCGCCAGCAGCTGGGGAGCAGGGATGGAGACCCAGTACTTC.

The chain employs TRBV5-1 and TRBJ2-3; TRBD1 matches 8 bases. The CDR3 extends over 14 amino acids. Trimming removed 6 bases from V and 5 bases from J; junction bases left unmatched: 8. Looked up from germline, CDR1 is SGHRS and CDR2 is YFSETQ. The CDR3 coding sequence is TGCGCCAGCAAGCGGACAGGGCGGATAGATACGCAGTATTTT. Its protein is CASKRTGRIDTQYF.

V and J are TRBV27 and TRBJ1-2; tentative D call: TRBD1 (6 bases). Trimming took 2 bases from V and 5 from J, leaving 18 bases between them. The CDR3 covers 16 residues. Germline lookup yields CDR1 MNHEY and CDR2 SMNVEV (reference sequence). The CDR3 sequence: CASSLGVGQPGYGYTF. DNA of the CDR3: TGTGCCAGCAGTTTAGGGGTAGGACAGCCGGGGTATGGCTACACCTTC.

The rearrangement joins TRBV6-1 to TRBJ1-2; no clear D gene. The CDR3 sequence is 17 residues long. Trimming removed 3 bases from V and 4 bases from J, with 21 bases in between. Germline CDR1 MNHNS, CDR2 SASEGT. The chain's CDR3 is CASSDRATYGVVYGYTF. The CDR3 nucleotides read TGTGCCAGCAGTGACCGGGCCACCTACGGGGTTGTCTATGGCTACACCTTC.

This chain uses TRBV5-5 with TRBJ1-3; D unresolved. Germline V gives CDR1 SGHKS, CDR2 YYEKEE (reference sequence). Trimming pared 4 bases from V and 0 bases from J, leaving 11 bases between. This CDR3 is built from 15 residues. The CDR3 spells CASSTGPLSGNTIYF. As DNA, the CDR3 is TGTGCCAGCAGCACCGGACCGCTCTCTGGAAACACCATATATTTT.

The gene calls are TRBV6-6 and TRBJ2-6; a possible D gene is TRBD2 (6 bases). Trimming cost V 5 bases and J 0 bases, with 8 bases left between them. CDR1 MNHNY and CDR2 SVGAGI come from the germline V gene (reference sequence). This CDR3 has 15 residues. The CDR3 DNA is TGTGCCAGCAGTATGGGGGGCTCTGGGGCCAACGTCCTGACTTTC. Translation: CASSMGGSGANVLTF.

The V call is TRBV19, the J call TRBJ1-5, with TRBD1 as a possible D gene (6 bases). The germline V gene encodes CDR1 LNHDA and CDR2 SQIVND (reference sequence). CDR3 size: 17 residues. The ends were cut back, 3 bases at V and 4 bases at J, with 19 bases in the middle. DNA for the CDR3: TGTGCCAGTAGTATCATCCCCGCAGGGGACTCAAATCAGCCCCAGCATTTT. This codes for CASSIIPAGDSNQPQHF.

The chain carries TRBV6-5 and TRBJ2-1, with D uncertain. Trimming cost V 5 bases and J 2 bases, with 13 bases left between them. Germline CDR1 reads MNHEY; CDR2 reads SVGAGI. The CDR3 length is 15 residues. DNA of the CDR3: TGTGCCAGCAGTCGGCAATCGGTAACCTACAATGAGCAGTTCTTC. Protein product: CASSRQSVTYNEQFF.

This clone was seen a handful of times. The chain combines TRBV4-1 with TRBJ1-2; a possible D gene is TRBD1 (5 bases). The germline V gene has CDR1 MGHRA and CDR2 YSYEKL. The CDR3 spans 17 residues. V was pared by 2 bases and J by 2 bases, with 18 bases between. The DNA of the CDR3 is TGCGCCAGCAGCCAAATAAGGGGAAAACGGGCGAACTATGGCTACACCTTC. Protein product: CASSQIRGKRANYGYTF.

This clone was picked up a small number of times. The gene calls are TRBV4-2 and TRBJ1-1, with a tentative D call TRBD1 (6 bases). Germline-derived CDR1 and CDR2 are LGHNA and YNFKEQ. V was trimmed by 2 bases and J by 1 base, leaving 8 bases between them. The CDR3 loop spans 14 amino acids. The CDR3 loop is CASSQLTGNTEAFF. Here the CDR3 DNA reads TGTGCCAGCAGCCAACTGACAGGGAACACTGAAGCTTTCTTT.

This clone was picked up a small number of times. The genes are TRBV11-2 and TRBJ2-1, with TRBD2 matching 13 bases. The germline V gene has CDR1 SGHAT and CDR2 FQNNGV. J was trimmed by 9 bases and V by 6 bases; bases with no gene match: 5. The CDR3 is 14 residues long. This CDR3 reads CASSTSGRAGEQFF. As DNA, the CDR3 is TGTGCCAGCAGTACTAGCGGGAGGGCTGGTGAGCAGTTCTTC.

The chain has TRBV12-5 and TRBJ1-2, with 10 bases matching TRBD1. Trimming removed 4 bases from V and 8 bases from J; junction bases left unmatched: 7. Germline CDR1 and CDR2: LGHNT and FRNRAP. This CDR3 has 14 amino acids. The CDR3 DNA follows: TGTGCTAGTGGTTCCGACAGGGGGCGTCAGGGCTACACCTTC. Its protein product is CASGSDRGRQGYTF. Using reference TRBV12-5 and TRBJ1-2 for the parts outside the CDR3, the full variable domain is DARVTQTPRHKVTEMGQEVTMRCQPILGHNTVFWYRQTMMQGLELLAYFRNRAPLDDSGMPKDRFSAEMPDATLATLKIQPSEPRDSAVYFCASGSDRGRQGYTFGSGTRLTVV.

The V call is TRBV3-1 (or the pseudogene TRBV3-2), the J call TRBJ1-2; TRBD1 aligns across 7 bases. Trimming at V came to 6 bases and at J to 3 bases, leaving 4 bases not matched to a gene. This CDR3 is built from 13 residues. From germline, CDR1 is LGHDT and CDR2 YNNKEL (reference sequence). The CDR3 DNA reads TGTGCCAGCAGTCGACAGGGTCACTATGGCTACACCTTC. Protein product: CASSRQGHYGYTF.

The gene calls are TRBV19 and TRBJ2-6; D unresolved. Per the germline V gene, CDR1 is LNHDA and CDR2 is SQIVND (reference sequence). The CDR3 spans 14 residues. V was clipped by 7 bases and J by 0 bases, with 7 bases between them. The CDR3 loop is CASKADSGANVLTF. The CDR3 region has the DNA TGTGCCAGTAAAGCTGACTCTGGGGCCAACGTCCTGACTTTC.

This chain joins TRBV5-1 and TRBJ2-1; no firm D call. CDR1 SGHRS and CDR2 YFSETQ come from the germline V gene. This CDR3 comprises 14 residues. V lost 0 bases, J lost 6 bases, and 10 bases lay in between. CDR3 in amino acids: CASSLADNLNEQFF. CDR3 nucleotides: TGCGCCAGCAGCTTGGCCGACAACCTCAATGAGCAGTTCTTC. Together with reference TRBV5-1 and TRBJ2-1, the CDR3 gives the full variable domain: KAGVTQTPRYLIKTRGQQVTLSCSPISGHRSVSWYQQTPGQGLQFLFEYFSETQRNKGNFPGRFSGRQFSNSRSEMNVSTLELGDSALYLCASSLADNLNEQFFGPGTRLTVL.

The J gene is TRBJ1-1, the V gene TRBV5-5, with D uncertain. V was clipped by 1 base and J by 1 base, with 5 bases between them. The CDR3 covers 13 residues. The germline V gene encodes CDR1 SGHKS and CDR2 YYEKEE (reference sequence). The CDR3 spells CASSLWGNTEAFF. In DNA form, the CDR3 reads TGTGCCAGCAGCTTGTGGGGGAACACTGAAGCTTTCTTT.